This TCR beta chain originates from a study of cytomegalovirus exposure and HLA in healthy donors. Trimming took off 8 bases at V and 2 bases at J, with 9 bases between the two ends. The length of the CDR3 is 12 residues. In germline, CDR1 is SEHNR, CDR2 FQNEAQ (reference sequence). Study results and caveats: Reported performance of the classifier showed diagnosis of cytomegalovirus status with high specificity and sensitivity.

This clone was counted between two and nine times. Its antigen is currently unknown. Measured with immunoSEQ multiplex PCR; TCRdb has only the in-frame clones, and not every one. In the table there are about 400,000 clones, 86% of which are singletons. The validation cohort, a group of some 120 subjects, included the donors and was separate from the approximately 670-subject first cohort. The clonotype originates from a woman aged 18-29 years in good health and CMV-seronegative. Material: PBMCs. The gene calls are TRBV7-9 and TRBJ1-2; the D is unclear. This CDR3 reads CASEGNNYGYTF. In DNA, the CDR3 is TGTGCCAGCGAGGGTAACAACTATGGCTACACCTTC. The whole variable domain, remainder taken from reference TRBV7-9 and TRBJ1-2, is DTGVSQNPRHKITKRGQNVTFRCDPISEHNRLYWYRQTLGQGPEFLTYFQNEAQLEKSRLLSDRFSAERPKGSFSTLEIQRTEQGDSAMYLCASEGNNYGYTFGSGTRLTVV.